These 23 T cell receptor beta chains were all obtained from the same sample, sequenced in a study of blood T cells in healthy people across ages. Using a J-beta primer mix together with a sample-barcoded 5' primer, a second PCR was run for 7 to 11 cycles. One entry per CDR3 protein, called by TCRdb with MiXCR from the 5' RACE reads. The data contain around 400,000 distinct CDR3 sequences, 45% to 60% of them singletons. The source material was blood. All receptors come from a man in his 60s in good health.

This clonotype was seen a handful of times. The J gene is TRBJ1-1, the V gene TRBV5-6, with D perhaps TRBD1 (5 bases). V lost 3 bases and J lost 1, with 7 bases in between. This CDR3 is 13 amino acids long. Germline CDR1 and CDR2: SGHDT and YYEEEE. The CDR3 here is CASSWGRNTEAFF. Written as DNA, the CDR3 is TGTGCCAGCAGCTGGGGCCGGAACACTGAAGCTTTCTTT.

This clonotype has more than one count but fewer than ten. The rearrangement joins TRBV12-3 or TRBV12-4 to TRBJ2-5; 8 bases match TRBD1. V gave up 0 bases and J gave up 1 base; unmatched junction bases: 1. This CDR3 has 15 residues. The CDR3 DNA reads as TGTGCCAGCAGTTTAGCCGACAGGGGCCAAGAGACCCAGTACTTC. Translation gives CASSLADRGQETQYF.

J is TRBJ2-1 and V is TRBV7-6, with D perhaps TRBD2 (5 bases). Per germline, CDR1 SGHVS and CDR2 FNYEAQ. V lost 5 bases and J lost 6, with 11 bases in between. The CDR3 sequence is 13 residues long. CDR3 region: CASSPGSLNEQFF. The CDR3 DNA follows: TGTGCCAGCAGCCCGGGGAGTCTCAATGAGCAGTTCTTC.

In this sample, this clonotype turned up a few times. J is TRBJ1-2 and V is TRBV14; D call uncertain. V shed 1 base and J shed 8 bases, with 11 bases lying between them. The germline V gene encodes CDR1 SGHDN and CDR2 FVKESK. The CDR3 extends over 13 amino acids. CDR3 sequence (DNA): TGTGCCAGCAGCCAAGGGAAAATCGAAGGCTACACCTTC. Its translation is CASSQGKIEGYTF.

This clonotype occurred many times. The chain recombines TRBV7-9 with TRBJ2-1; a possible D gene is TRBD2 (5 bases). The length of the CDR3 is 17 residues. CDR1 and CDR2 (germline): SEHNR, FQNEAQ (reference sequence). V dropped 3 bases and J dropped 0 bases, with 15 bases sitting between them. CDR3 nucleotide sequence: TGTGCCAGCAGCTTTAGGCGGCCGGGGAGCTCCTACAATGAGCAGTTCTTC. This codes for CASSFRRPGSSYNEQFF.

V usage is TRBV12-3 or TRBV12-4 and J usage is TRBJ2-1; 8 nucleotides line up with TRBD2. The CDR3 sequence is 16 residues long. J lost 0 bases, V lost 6 bases, and 7 bases had no gene match. In DNA form, the CDR3 reads TGTGCCAGCAGGGAGGGCGGGGGGAGCTCCTACAATGAGCAGTTCTTC. Its protein is CASREGGGSSYNEQFF.

This clonotype was counted at least ten times. A read error may explain this, as a much larger clone is one base away. The genes are TRBV20-1 and TRBJ2-7; D remains ambiguous. CDR1 and CDR2 from the germline V gene are DFQATT and SNEGSKA (reference sequence). CDR3 length equals 13 residues. V dropped 5 bases and J dropped 1 base, with 12 bases sitting between them. CDR3 sequence (DNA): TGCAGTGCTGCCTCGGGCCCGTCCTACGAGCAGTACTTC. Translation gives CSAASGPSYEQYF.

The genes are TRBV4-2 and TRBJ2-3; D is ambiguous. Germline V gives CDR1 LGHNA, CDR2 YNFKEQ. The ends were cut back, 0 bases at V and 9 bases at J, with 10 bases in the middle. The CDR3 sequence is 13 residues long. This CDR3 is CASSQDSIGTQYF. Here the CDR3 DNA reads TGTGCCAGCAGCCAAGATAGTATAGGGACGCAGTATTTT.

V usage is TRBV2 and J usage is TRBJ1-1; D may be TRBD1 (6 bases). Trimming shortened V by 4 bases and J by 11 bases, and 14 bases separated the two germline ends. This CDR3 comprises 12 residues. Germline V gene lookup returns CDR1 SNHLY and CDR2 FYNNEI. CDR3 residues: CASSARGLGAFF. The CDR3 region has the DNA TGTGCCAGCAGTGCACGGGGGCTAGGGGCTTTCTTT.

The V and J genes are TRBV5-1 and TRBJ2-7; 14 positions agree with TRBD2. Germline V gene sequence: CDR1 SGHRS, CDR2 YFSETQ. The CDR3 has 20 amino acids. With V trimmed by 1 base and J by 0 bases, 12 bases remained unmatched. The CDR3 DNA is TGCGCCAGCAGCTTGCCCCCCGGGACTAGCGGGAGCCCAAGCTCCTACGAGCAGTACTTC. It codes for CASSLPPGTSGSPSSYEQYF.

The rearrangement uses TRBV3-1 and TRBJ2-7; a weak D match, TRBD2 (6 bases). CDR3 length equals 14 residues. Looked up from germline, CDR1 is LGHDT and CDR2 is YNNKEL (reference sequence). V was cut by 1 base and J by 3 bases, with 10 bases left in between. The CDR3 nucleotides read TGTGCCAGCAGCCAAGCACTAGCCTTCTACGAGCAGTACTTC. It specifies CASSQALAFYEQYF.

This sequence joins TRBV7-9 and TRBJ2-5, with D perhaps TRBD1 (5 bases). Germline loops: CDR1 SEHNR, CDR2 FQNEAQ (reference sequence). This CDR3 has 14 residues. V shed 1 base and J shed 2 bases, with 8 bases lying between them. Here the CDR3 reads CASSLGQQQETQYF. Written as DNA, the CDR3 is TGTGCCAGCAGCTTAGGACAGCAACAAGAGACCCAGTACTTC.

This chain joins TRBV3-1 and TRBJ2-1; 9 bases align to TRBD2. In germline, CDR1 is LGHDT, CDR2 YNNKEL (reference sequence). V was clipped by 3 bases and J by 2 bases; unmatched bases: 8. The CDR3 runs to 17 residues. CDR3 residues: CASSQGWSSGAYNEQFF. In DNA, the CDR3 is TGTGCCAGCAGCCAGGGGTGGTCTAGCGGGGCCTACAATGAGCAGTTCTTC.

The gene calls are TRBV3-1 and TRBJ1-1; TRBD1 might be the D (5 bases). Germline CDR1 and CDR2: LGHDT and YNNKEL (reference sequence). The CDR3 extends over 14 amino acids. V was shortened by 4 bases and J by 6 bases, with 15 bases between the two germline ends. The CDR3, as DNA: TGTGCCAGCAGCCCAAAGGGGACGGGCGCTGAAGCTTTCTTT. It specifies CASSPKGTGAEAFF.

V usage is TRBV15 and J usage is TRBJ2-1; 7 positions match TRBD1. This CDR3 is built from 15 residues. Trimming cost V 8 bases and J 8 bases; bases outside gene matches: 15. Germline assignment: CDR1 LNHNV and CDR2 YYDKDF (reference sequence). The CDR3 DNA sequence: TGTGCCACCGTGGGTTACGGGACAGAATGGGATGAGCAGTTCTTC. Its protein is CATVGYGTEWDEQFF.

The chain joins TRBV24-1 to TRBJ1-4, with D unresolved. Trimming removed 3 bases from V and 8 bases from J, with 0 bases in between. CDR3 length equals 10 residues. Looked up from germline, CDR1 is KGHDR and CDR2 is SFDVKD. For the CDR3, the DNA is TGTGCCACCAGTGATGAAAAACTGTTTTTT. It is translated as CATSDEKLFF.

This rearrangement joins TRBV15 to TRBJ2-4, with D uncertain. The J call may be faulty, since TRBJ2-7 better matches the DNA end. The CDR3 is 16 residues long. Germline V lookup: CDR1 LNHNV, CDR2 YYDKDF (reference sequence). CDR3 in DNA: TGTGCCACCAGCAGAGTTAGGTCACACACACGGGACGAGCAGTACTTC. Translated, it gives CATSRVRSHTRDEQYF.

Turning to this clonotype: This could be a read error, since a much larger clone is one nucleotide away. V gene TRBV7-2 combines with J gene TRBJ2-3; the match to TRBD2 covers 8 bases. The CDR3 extends over 15 amino acids. CDR1 SGHTA and CDR2 FQGNSA come from the germline V gene. The DNA of the CDR3 is TGTGCCAGCACCAGCGGGAGCTCTTACACAGAGACGCAGTATTTT. It codes for CASTSGSSYTETQYF.

The gene calls are TRBV7-9 and TRBJ2-7; tentatively, D is TRBD1 (6 bases). CDR3 length equals 13 residues. V lost 5 bases to trimming and J lost 4 bases, with 12 bases between them. The V gene's germline CDR1 is SEHNR and CDR2 FQNEAQ (reference sequence). CDR3 residues: CASSAGTQYEQYF. The CDR3 DNA reads as TGTGCCAGCAGCGCTGGGACACAATACGAGCAGTACTTC.

The table lists this clonotype with a few counts. The chain carries TRBV28 and TRBJ1-2; 10 bases match TRBD1. J gave up 10 bases and V 5 bases, and 10 bases lay outside the gene matches. Germline V lookup: CDR1 MDHEN, CDR2 SYDVKM. The CDR3 is 14 amino acids. The CDR3 sequence is CASSPPGQGRHYTF. The CDR3 region has the DNA TGTGCCAGCAGTCCACCGGGACAGGGGAGACACTACACCTTC.

The chain joins TRBV2 to TRBJ1-1; D remains unclear. This CDR3 comprises 12 residues. V lost 7 bases, J lost 1 base, and 7 bases lay in between. In germline, CDR1 is SNHLY, CDR2 FYNNEI. This CDR3 reads CASNRENTEAFF. The CDR3 coding sequence is TGTGCCAGCAATCGCGAGAACACTGAAGCTTTCTTT.

This clonotype was detected only a few times. The chain links TRBV9 to TRBJ2-3; 13 bases match TRBD2. The V and J ends lost 4 bases and 5 bases, in that order; junction bases with no gene match: 7. This CDR3 spans 16 amino acids. Germline values: CDR1 SGDLS, CDR2 YYNGEE. As DNA, the CDR3 is TGTGCCAGCAGCCCAGGACTAGCGGGAGCATTAGATACGCAGTATTTT. Translating gives CASSPGLAGALDTQYF. Based on the CDR3 plus reference TRBV9 and TRBJ2-3, the full variable domain is DSGVTQTPKHLITATGQRVTLRCSPRSGDLSVYWYQQSLDQGLQFLIQYYNGEERAKGNILERFSAQQFPDLHSELNLSSLELGDSALYFCASSPGLAGALDTQYFGPGTRLTVL.

This clonotype was counted many times. The rearrangement uses TRBV5-1 and TRBJ2-3, with 15 bases matching TRBD2. V dropped 3 bases and J dropped 4; count of bases not matched to a gene: 3. The CDR3 has 16 amino acids. Germline loops: CDR1 SGHRS, CDR2 YFSETQ. Written as DNA, the CDR3 is TGCGCCAGCAGCTGGGGACTAGCGGGAGGCCCAGATACGCAGTATTTT. Residues: CASSWGLAGGPDTQYF. The complete variable domain, with remaining parts taken from reference TRBV5-1 and TRBJ2-3, reads KAGVTQTPRYLIKTRGQQVTLSCSPISGHRSVSWYQQTPGQGLQFLFEYFSETQRNKGNFPGRFSGRQFSNSRSEMNVSTLELGDSALYLCASSWGLAGGPDTQYFGPGTRLTVL.